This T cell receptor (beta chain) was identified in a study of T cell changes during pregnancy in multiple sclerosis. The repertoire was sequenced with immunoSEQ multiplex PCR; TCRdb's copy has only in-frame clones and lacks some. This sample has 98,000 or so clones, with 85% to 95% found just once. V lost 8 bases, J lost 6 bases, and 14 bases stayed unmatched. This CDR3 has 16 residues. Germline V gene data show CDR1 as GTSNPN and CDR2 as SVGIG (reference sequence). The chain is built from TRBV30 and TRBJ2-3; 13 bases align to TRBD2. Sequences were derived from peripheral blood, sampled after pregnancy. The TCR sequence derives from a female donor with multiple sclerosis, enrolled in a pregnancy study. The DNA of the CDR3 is TGTGCCAAACAAAAGACTAGCGGGAGGAGAAGGGATACGCAGTATTTT. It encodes CAKQKTSGRRRDTQYF.